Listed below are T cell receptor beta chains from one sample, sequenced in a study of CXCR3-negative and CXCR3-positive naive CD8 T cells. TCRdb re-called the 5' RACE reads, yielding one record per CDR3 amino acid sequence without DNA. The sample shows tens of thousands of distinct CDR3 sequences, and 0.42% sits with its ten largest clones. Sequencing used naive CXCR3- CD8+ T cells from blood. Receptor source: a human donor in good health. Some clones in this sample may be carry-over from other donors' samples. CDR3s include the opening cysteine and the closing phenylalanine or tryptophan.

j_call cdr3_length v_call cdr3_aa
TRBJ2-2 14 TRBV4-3 CASSQDSGTGELFF
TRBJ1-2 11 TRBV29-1 CSAGGSYGYTF
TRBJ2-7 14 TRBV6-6 CASSLPGEGYEQYF
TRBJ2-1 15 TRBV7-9 CASSPTGGIGNEQFF
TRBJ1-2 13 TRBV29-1 CSVRTGERYGYTF
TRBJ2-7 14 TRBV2 CASSAIALSYEQYF
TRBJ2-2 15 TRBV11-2 CASSARDRVTGELFF
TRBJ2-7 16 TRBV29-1 CSVVWRADKKGYEQYF
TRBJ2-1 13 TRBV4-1 CASSHVGGLEQFF
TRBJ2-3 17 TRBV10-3 CAISEGPARSGTGTQYF
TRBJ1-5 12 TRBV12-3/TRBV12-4 CASSLAGQPQHF
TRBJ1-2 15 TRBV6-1 CASSPDRGQNYGYTF
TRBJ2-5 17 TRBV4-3 CASSQDYSARYQETQYF
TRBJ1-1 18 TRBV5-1 CASSRGDLTGWGDTEAFF
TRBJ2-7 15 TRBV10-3 CAISETLTGGREQYF
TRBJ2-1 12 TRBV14 CASSLNGNEQFF
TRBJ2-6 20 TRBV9 CASSVEPTGTITSGANVLTF
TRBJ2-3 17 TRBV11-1 CASSLIPGDRDTDTQYF
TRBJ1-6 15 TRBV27 CASSPGQGSNSPLHF
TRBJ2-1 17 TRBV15 CATSRDLTSGPYNEQFF
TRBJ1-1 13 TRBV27 CASGDRGNTEAFF
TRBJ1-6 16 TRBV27 CASSDLGTGYNSPLHF
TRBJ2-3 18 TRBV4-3 CASSQESQEGIHRSSQYF
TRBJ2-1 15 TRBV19 CASSINRGEGNEQFF
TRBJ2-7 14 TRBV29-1 CSALTGGDGYEQYF
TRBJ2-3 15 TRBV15 CAISTAGVSTDTQYF
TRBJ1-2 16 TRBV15 CATSRDRGTGHDGYTF
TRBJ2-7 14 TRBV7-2 CASSLEGALYEQYF
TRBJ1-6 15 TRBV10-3 CAISESSQLGSPLHF
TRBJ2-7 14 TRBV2 CASKGIKAAYEQYF
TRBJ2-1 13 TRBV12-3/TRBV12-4 CANSVTQSNEQFF
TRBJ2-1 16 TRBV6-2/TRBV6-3 CASSYLTRQGGNEQFF
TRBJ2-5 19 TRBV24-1 CATSDPNGLKGPPQETQYF
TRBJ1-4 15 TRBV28 CASSFRGSLNEKLFF
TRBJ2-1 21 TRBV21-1 CASSKAAPGQREGVPYNEQFF
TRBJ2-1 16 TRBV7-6 CASSSRSGGAPNEQFF
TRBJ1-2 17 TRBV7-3 CASSSPSAAGGVFGYTF
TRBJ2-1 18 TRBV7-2 CASTLTSAGQGVENEQFF
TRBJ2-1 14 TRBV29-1 CSVWTALDYNEQFF
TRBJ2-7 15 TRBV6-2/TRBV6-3 CASSPRAGGPYEQYF
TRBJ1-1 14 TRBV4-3 CASSHARGGSEAFF
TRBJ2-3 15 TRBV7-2 CASSSTVGRTDTQYF
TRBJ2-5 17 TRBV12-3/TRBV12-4 CASRPDLGHLMGETQYF
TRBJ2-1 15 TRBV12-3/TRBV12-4 CASSLALDEANEQFF
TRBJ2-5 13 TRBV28 CASGSRVGETQYF
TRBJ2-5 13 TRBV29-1 CSVEWGTLETQYF
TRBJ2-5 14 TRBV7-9 CASSFTSGGETQYF
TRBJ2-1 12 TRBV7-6 CASSKQGSEQFF
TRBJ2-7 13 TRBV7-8 CASSQDRTYEQYF
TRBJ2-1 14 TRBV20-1 CSAYERGAYNEQFF
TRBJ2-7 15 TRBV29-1 CSVEDVGQRSYEQYF
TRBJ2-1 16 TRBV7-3 CASSLRGASGKNEQFF
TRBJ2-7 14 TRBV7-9 CASSPPRGSYEQYF